The T cell receptor (beta chain) described here comes from a study of shared clonotypes between healthy human individuals. Across the study: Three plates were used per donor for CD4 naive, three for CD4 memory, two for CD8 naive and one for CD8 memory.

The authors' processing: Filtering differed for immunoSEQ, which gave only junction sequences without quality scores. Libraries were prepared by immunoSEQ multiplex PCR; TCRdb keeps only in-frame clonotypes and omits some of them. Clone size and the V and J calls come from that table; the DNA yielded D and trimming. This table has over 2,000,000 clones, around 93% appearing once. This CDR3 has 15 amino acids. CDR1 and CDR2 (germline): MNHEY, SMNVEV (reference sequence). V lost 0 bases and J 1 base, leaving 10 bases between the germline ends. For this clone: Other DNA sequences from this sample encode an identical CDR3 as well.

CD45RO negativity and positive selection for CCR7 defined naive CD8 cells, a population that excluded terminally differentiated effector memory CD45RA+ cells. The donor population consisted of healthy HIV-negative adults with no recent acute infections or vaccinations. Sequenced material: naive CD8+ T cells from PBMCs. This TCR was sampled from a man aged 18-30 years in good health. Some clones in this sample may be carry-over from other donors' samples. The rearrangement uses TRBV27 and TRBJ2-7; no reliable D call. The DNA of the CDR3 is TGTGCCAGCAGTTTATCAGGTTGGGGATCCTACGAGCAGTACTTC. Translating it yields CASSLSGWGSYEQYF.